Shown below are 18 T cell receptor beta chains from a single sample sequenced in a study of T cell clonality in common variable immunodeficiency. Study-wide findings and caveats: Common variable immunodeficiency TCR beta sequences reportedly had fewer deletions and N-nucleotide insertions.

These receptors lack a known antigen. Produced via immunoSEQ multiplex PCR; TCRdb's table is partial and in-frame only. The sample was found to contain roughly 33,000 clones, and every one recurs. The sample consisted of peripheral blood mononuclear cells. These receptors all stem from a human donor with common variable immunodeficiency.

Comments on this clone: The read falls 3 residues short of the CDR3 end, and the missing part is taken from the germline J gene. The gene calls are TRBV18 and TRBJ2-6; weak D call: TRBD1 (5 bases). Germline CDR1 reads KGHSH; CDR2 reads LQKENI. The length of the CDR3 is 18 residues. The V end was cut by 6 bases, the J end by 2 bases, with 20 bases between. The CDR3 spells CASSQVEAAGTGANVLTF. Partial CDR3 DNA: TGTGCCAGCTCCCAGGTCGAAGCCGCAGGGACTGGGGCCAACGTC. Supplemented by reference TRBV18 and TRBJ2-6, the full variable domain reads NAGVMQNPRHLVRRRGQEARLRCSPMKGHSHVYWYRQLPEEGLKFMVYLQKENIIDESGMPKERFSAEFPKEGPSILRIQQVVRGDSAAYFCASSQVEAAGTGANVLTFGAGSRLTVL.

Note on this clone: The missing CDR3 end, 3 residues past where the read stops, is filled in from the germline J gene. The chain uses TRBV30 and TRBJ1-5; TRBD1 is a possible D gene (6 bases). The CDR3 loop spans 13 amino acids. V gave up 5 bases and J gave up 4 bases, with 12 bases separating them. Germline V gene data show CDR1 as GTSNPN and CDR2 as SVGIG (reference sequence). CDR3 protein: CAWGKQGNQPQHF. The CDR3 DNA, read in part, is TGTGCCTGGGGCAAACAGGGAAATCAGCCC.

A word on this clone: Coverage ceases 3 residues before the CDR3 finishes, and the germline J gene fills in the end. The rearrangement uses TRBV6-1 and TRBJ1-6; no firm D call. The CDR3 spans 13 residues. Germline V gives CDR1 MNHNS, CDR2 SASEGT. The V end lost 3 bases, the J end lost 7 bases, and 7 bases lay between the germline ends. The DNA read from the CDR3 is TGTGCCAGCAGTGACAGGCAGAATTCACCC. Protein sequence: CASSDRQNSP. The complete CDR3 reads CASSDRQNSPLHF.

With regard to this clone: The observed sequence ends 3 residues before the CDR3 terminus, with the missing tail filled in from the germline J gene. The gene calls are TRBV19 and TRBJ2-5, with D maybe TRBD1 (5 bases). With 6 bases removed from V and 5 bases from J, the gap between germline ends came to 13 bases. The V gene's germline CDR1 is LNHDA and CDR2 SQIVND (reference sequence). CDR3 length: 13 residues. CDR3 region: CASSRAFKETQYF. The DNA read from the CDR3 is TGTGCCAGTAGCAGGGCCTTCAAGGAGACC. Supplemented by reference TRBV19 and TRBJ2-5, the full variable domain reads DGGITQSPKYLFRKEGQNVTLSCEQNLNHDAMYWYRQDPGQGLRLIYYSQIVNDFQKGDIAEGYSVSREKKESFPLTVTSAQKNPTAFYLCASSRAFKETQYFGPGTRLLVL.

This clone showed up just a few times. The CDR3 end lies 3 residues beyond the end of the read and is filled in from the germline J gene. The J gene is TRBJ2-7, the V gene TRBV2, with TRBD2 matching over 10 bases. Germline trimming cut 6 bases from V and 0 bases from J; bases unmatched to any gene: 5. Germline CDR1 SNHLY, CDR2 FYNNEI. The CDR3 extends over 15 amino acids. CDR3 sequence reads: CASRGTSAISYEQYF. CDR3 DNA (partial): TGTGCCAGCAGGGGGACTAGCGCCATCTCCTACGAG.

This clone has more than one count but fewer than ten. This CDR3 reads CASSPTTPGQGINEQYF. Incomplete CDR3 DNA: TGCGCCAGCAGTCCCACAACCCCGGGACAGGGGATAAACGAG. The rearrangement joins TRBV23-1 to TRBJ2-7, with 10 bases matching TRBD1. Sequencing ends 3 residues short of the CDR3 end; the germline J gene provides the rest. TRBV23-1 is labeled an ORF, and its function is uncertain. There are 17 residues in the CDR3. J gave up 5 bases and V 4 bases, and 14 bases lay outside the gene matches.

This clone was seen many times. The read gets to within 3 residues of the CDR3 end, and the germline J gene fills in the rest. The V gene is TRBV2, the J gene TRBJ2-2, with a weak D call TRBD1 (6 bases). CDR1 and CDR2 from the germline V gene are SNHLY and FYNNEI. The V end was cut by 8 bases, the J end by 5 bases, with 15 bases between. The CDR3 is 14 amino acids. The CDR3 loop reads CASASGGLTGELFF. CDR3 DNA, as far as it was read: TGTGCCAGCGCCAGTGGGGGCCTTACCGGGGAG.

About this clone: The read ends 3 residues before the CDR3 terminus; that terminus is restored from the germline J gene. The chain couples TRBV19 to TRBJ2-7; 9 bases match TRBD1. Trimming at V came to 5 bases and at J to 0 bases, leaving 11 bases not matched to a gene. The CDR3 is 17 amino acids. Germline-derived CDR1 and CDR2 are LNHDA and SQIVND (reference sequence). The sequenced CDR3 bases are TGTGCCAGTAGTCCGAGCTCCGGGACAGGGAACTCCTACGAG. This gives the protein CASSPSSGTGNSYE. The complete CDR3 protein is CASSPSSGTGNSYEQYF.

Concerning this clone itself: The read falls 3 residues short of the CDR3 end, and the missing part is taken from the germline J gene. The genes are TRBV20-1 and TRBJ2-5, with 13 bases identical to TRBD2. CDR1 and CDR2 (germline): DFQATT, SNEGSKA (reference sequence). J gave up 4 bases and V 4 bases, and 3 bases lay outside the gene matches. The CDR3 has 14 amino acids. The CDR3 loop reads CSATTSGGRETQYF. The CDR3 DNA, read in part, is TGCAGTGCTACGACTAGCGGGGGGCGAGAGACC.

This clone was observed a few times. With the read ending 3 residues before the CDR3 end, the germline J gene is used to fill in that end. The V and J genes are TRBV6-4 and TRBJ1-1, with TRBD1 as a possible D gene (5 bases). The V gene lost 6 bases and the J gene lost 5 bases, with 13 bases spanning the gap. CDR3 length: 13 amino acids. Per the germline V gene, CDR1 is MRHNA and CDR2 is SNTAGT. The sequenced CDR3 bases are TGTGCCAGCAGCAGGGAAGTTGGTACTGAA. Amino acid sequence: CASSREVGTE. In full, the CDR3 is CASSREVGTEAFF.

On this clone: The DNA ends 3 residues before the CDR3 does, and the rest of the CDR3 is filled in from the germline J gene. The chain couples TRBV7-9 to TRBJ1-1; D unclear. The CDR3 contains 14 residues. V lost 4 bases and J 1 base, leaving 10 bases between the germline ends. Germline V gives CDR1 SEHNR, CDR2 FQNEAQ (reference sequence). CDR3 in amino acids: CASSSKYRNTEAFF. The CDR3 bases that were read are TGTGCCAGCAGCTCCAAGTATAGGAACACTGAA.

Details on this clone: With the read ending 3 residues before the CDR3 end, the germline J gene is used to fill in that end. The chain combines TRBV7-2 with TRBJ1-6; D perhaps matches TRBD1 (6 bases). The germline CDR1 and CDR2 sequences are SGHTA and FQGNSA. This CDR3 is built from 16 residues. With 0 bases removed from V and 2 bases from J, the gap between germline ends came to 8 bases. CDR3 region: CASSLAGDTYNSPLHF. Partial CDR3 DNA: TGTGCCAGCAGCTTAGCGGGGGACACCTATAATTCACCC.

This CDR3 is CASKGSFRGEQYF. The CDR3 bases that were read are TGTGCCAGCAAAGGTAGCTTTCGAGGCGAG. J is TRBJ2-7 and V is TRBV2; no reliable D call. The read ends 3 residues shy of where the CDR3 ends; the end is completed using the germline J gene. The CDR3 has 13 residues. The V and J ends lost 7 bases and 6 bases respectively, with 16 bases between them. Germline CDR1 SNHLY, CDR2 FYNNEI.

This clone was seen many times. The read stops 3 residues short of the end of the CDR3; the missing end is completed from the germline J gene. J is TRBJ2-2 and V is TRBV5-1; D may be TRBD1 (5 bases). Germline-derived CDR1 and CDR2 are SGHRS and YFSETQ. Trimming removed 6 bases from V and 3 bases from J, with 6 bases in between. The CDR3 has 12 amino acids. The CDR3 loop is CASTRDTGELFF. The sequenced CDR3 bases are TGCGCCAGCACCAGGGACACCGGGGAG. The whole variable domain, filled in from reference TRBV5-1 and TRBJ2-2, reads KAGVTQTPRYLIKTRGQQVTLSCSPISGHRSVSWYQQTPGQGLQFLFEYFSETQRNKGNFPGRFSGRQFSNSRSEMNVSTLELGDSALYLCASTRDTGELFFGEGSRLTVL.

Judged by abundance, this clone is medium-sized. The CDR3 is cut off 3 residues early in the read; its end comes from the germline J gene. The V and J genes are TRBV10-2 and TRBJ1-5; D remains unclear. This CDR3 region has 17 residues. V lost 4 bases and J 1 base, leaving 17 bases between the germline ends. CDR1 WSHSY and CDR2 SAAADI come from the germline V gene. The DNA read from the CDR3 is TGCGCCAGCAGTGCCAAACCGGGTCCATCAAGCAATCAGCCC. Translating gives CASSAKPGPSSNQP. Given in full, the CDR3 is CASSAKPGPSSNQPQHF.

With regard to this clone: Read sequence stops 3 residues before the CDR3 end, and the germline J gene provides the missing end. V is TRBV30 and J is TRBJ1-1; a possible D gene is TRBD1 (5 bases). The V and J ends lost 5 bases and 4 bases respectively, with 8 bases between them. CDR3 length: 11 amino acids. Germline CDR1 reads GTSNPN; CDR2 reads SVGIG (reference sequence). The CDR3 sequence is CAWERGTEAFF. The CDR3 bases that were read are TGTGCCTGGGAAAGGGGCACTGAA.

This clone was counted a few times. Read data end 3 residues before the CDR3 end; the end is taken from the germline J gene. The chain is built from TRBV2 and TRBJ1-5; D is uncertain. Germline V CDR1 and CDR2: SNHLY, FYNNEI. Trimming pared 4 bases from V and 0 bases from J, leaving 7 bases between. CDR3 length equals 14 residues. CDR3 sequence: CASSVVLSNQPQHF. The DNA read from the CDR3 is TGTGCCAGCAGTGTTGTACTTAGCAATCAGCCC.

This clone was counted ten times or more. The read finishes 3 residues shy of the CDR3 end, and the germline J gene is used to complete it. The genes are TRBV29-1 and TRBJ2-7, with D perhaps matching TRBD1 (6 bases). The germline V gene has CDR1 SQVTM and CDR2 ANQGSEA. The germline V and J ends were trimmed by 6 bases and 0 bases, with 18 bases remaining between them. This CDR3 region has 15 residues. CDR3 DNA, as far as it was read: TGCAGCGTGCACGACAGGAGCCGAACCTCCTACGAG. Translating gives CSVHDRSRTSYE. The whole CDR3 protein is CSVHDRSRTSYEQYF.